This note documents a single TCR beta chain sequence. The antigen it recognizes is unknown. No much larger clone exists at a distance of one base, and base qualities are not known. The record originates from a study of post-analysis software for immune sequencing data (dated by TCRdb to the mid-2010s). For the wider study: Relapsing-remitting, secondary progressive and progressive-relapsing multiple sclerosis were recorded as disease courses, and subtype annotation was lacking for some patients. A subset of samples was prepared in parallel using single-end sample barcoding, then pooled and co-amplified after Illumina adapter ligation. The patient repertoires were compared against around eleven previously published healthy control repertoires obtained from donors aged about 6 to 26 years.

Receptors were amplified or captured by PCR. Sequencing used an Illumina HiSeq 2500. Unique molecular identifiers were incorporated into TCR beta cDNA libraries to reduce PCR and sequencing biases. Per 1 to 10 million input T cells, roughly 0.5 million cDNA molecules were obtained, such that each molecule approximated one T cell. The patient libraries were prepared and sequenced with the same protocol used for the earlier healthy control dataset. Within a given batch, samples were prepared together, multiplexed and sequenced on the same HiSeq lane. Processing in the source paper ran as follows. MIGEC was used to process the raw barcoded reads, and molecular identifier groups with only a single read were discarded before consensus assembly and CDR3 extraction. VDJtools was used for post-analysis of the clonotype tables, and diversity was normalized by down-sampling every dataset to the size of the smallest sample. To correct batch-related cross-sample contamination, repertoire overlap clustering matched CDR3 amino acid sequences but not nucleotide sequences. Clones were called with MiXCR by TCRdb after fastp trimmed the public reads at Q25, and only in-frame beta chains were retained. Rows with one shared CDR3 protein collapse into an entry with the most common genes and DNA. It is TCRdb's table, rather than the study itself, that gives the V and J calls and clone size. The sample records about 820,000 distinct CDR3 sequences, around 53% of which are singletons. The ten most abundant clones make up over 4% of the sample.

TCR beta repertoires were profiled from peripheral blood of roughly 13 young patients with multiple sclerosis to demonstrate the VDJtools post-analysis software. Multiple sclerosis patients were children and adolescents aged about 6 to 16 years. V drops 6 bases and J drops 5 bases, leaving 17 bases in between. Per the germline V gene, SQVTM is the CDR1 and ANQGSEA is the CDR2. The CDR3 runs 13 residues from the cysteine to the phenylalanine. The DNA shown is the 39-base CDR3, in frame from base 1. The research as a whole found: Patients showed significantly higher frequencies than controls for five TRBV segments, among them TRBV5-6, TRBV5-1 and TRBV20-1. When samples were clustered directly using the F measure, samples prepared in the same batch co-clustered strongly, which prompted a batch-effect correction. The control group was slightly older than the multiple sclerosis patient group. Compared with controls, multiple sclerosis patients had significantly lower normalized Chao1 diversity, a finding suggesting substantial peripheral T-cell clonal expansion.

The sample was blood. Here the chain combines TRBV29-1 and TRBJ2-7; the D gene is not confidently resolved. This TCR was sampled from a girl aged 10 to 17 with multiple sclerosis. CDR3 region: CSVDGSGLDEQYF. The sequence in DNA is TGCAGCGTCGACGGGTCAGGCTTGGACGAGCAGTACTTC.